This T cell receptor beta chain was recovered during a study of blood T cells in healthy people across ages. Overall study results and limits: Diversity of TCR beta per million T cells declined in a roughly linear way with age.

A second about 7 to 12 cycle PCR used barcoded and J-beta primers. MiXCR, run by TCRdb on the 5' RACE reads, gives a single entry per CDR3 protein. The table records 1,800,000 or so distinct CDR3 sequences, around 40% of them present only once. In germline, CDR1 is SNHLY, CDR2 FYNNEI. Trimming took off 3 bases at V and 0 bases at J, with 9 bases between the two ends. The CDR3 has 15 amino acids. This clonotype occurred a few times. Its antigen is undetermined. The receptor was isolated from a human donor in good health. The sequenced sample was blood. This sequence joins TRBV2 and TRBJ2-1; TRBD2 might be the D (5 bases). CDR3 coding DNA: TGTGCCAGCAGTGATCGGGGAAGCTCCTACAATGAGCAGTTCTTC. This sequence encodes CASSDRGSSYNEQFF.